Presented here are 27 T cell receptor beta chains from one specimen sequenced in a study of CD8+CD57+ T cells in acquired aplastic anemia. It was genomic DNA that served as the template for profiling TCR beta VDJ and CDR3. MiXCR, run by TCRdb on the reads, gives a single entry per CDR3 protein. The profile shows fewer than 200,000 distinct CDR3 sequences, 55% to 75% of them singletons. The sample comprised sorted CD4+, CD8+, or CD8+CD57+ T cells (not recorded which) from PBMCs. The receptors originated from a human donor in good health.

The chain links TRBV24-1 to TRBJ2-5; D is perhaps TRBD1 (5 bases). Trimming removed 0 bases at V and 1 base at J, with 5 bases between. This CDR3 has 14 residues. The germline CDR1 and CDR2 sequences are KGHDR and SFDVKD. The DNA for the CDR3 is TGTGCCACCAGTGATTTGGACAGCCAAGAGACCCAGTACTTC. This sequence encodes CATSDLDSQETQYF.

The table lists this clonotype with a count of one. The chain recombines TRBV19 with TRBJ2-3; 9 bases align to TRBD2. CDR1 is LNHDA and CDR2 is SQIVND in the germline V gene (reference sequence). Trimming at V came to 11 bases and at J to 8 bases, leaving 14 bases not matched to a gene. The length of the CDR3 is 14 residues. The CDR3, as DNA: TGTGCCTGTGGATCGCGGGGGGGCTCGGGTACGCAGTATTTT. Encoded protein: CACGSRGGSGTQYF.

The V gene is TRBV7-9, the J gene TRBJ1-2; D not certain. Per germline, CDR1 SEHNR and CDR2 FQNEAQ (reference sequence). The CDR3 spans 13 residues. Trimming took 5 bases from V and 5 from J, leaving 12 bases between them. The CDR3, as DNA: TGTGCCAGCAGCCCTGGACCGGTATATGGCTACACCTTC. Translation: CASSPGPVYGYTF.

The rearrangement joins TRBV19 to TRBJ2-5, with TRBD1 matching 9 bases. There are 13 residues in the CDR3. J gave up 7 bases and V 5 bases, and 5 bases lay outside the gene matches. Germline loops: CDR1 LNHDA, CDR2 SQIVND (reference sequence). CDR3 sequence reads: CASSLGQGGTQYF. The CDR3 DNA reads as TGTGCCAGTAGTTTGGGACAGGGAGGGACCCAGTACTTC.

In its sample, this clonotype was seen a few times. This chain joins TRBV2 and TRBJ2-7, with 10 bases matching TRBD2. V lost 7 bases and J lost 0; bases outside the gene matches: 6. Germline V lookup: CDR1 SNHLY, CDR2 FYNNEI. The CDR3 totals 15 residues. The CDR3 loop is CASIAGGSSSYEQYF. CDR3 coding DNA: TGTGCCAGCATAGCGGGGGGATCGAGCTCCTACGAGCAGTACTTC.

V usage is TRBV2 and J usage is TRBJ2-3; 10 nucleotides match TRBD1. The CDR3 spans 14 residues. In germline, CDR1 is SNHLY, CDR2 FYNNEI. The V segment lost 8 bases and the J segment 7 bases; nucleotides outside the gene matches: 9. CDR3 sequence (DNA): TGTGCCAGCGGGACAGGGGAGAGGGGTAATACGCAGTATTTT. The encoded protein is CASGTGERGNTQYF. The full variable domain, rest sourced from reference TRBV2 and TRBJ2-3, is EPEVTQTPSHQVTQMGQEVILRCVPISNHLYFYWYRQILGQKVEFLVSFYNNEISEKSEIFDDQFSVERPDGSNFTLKIRSTKLEDSAMYFCASGTGERGNTQYFGPGTRLTVL.

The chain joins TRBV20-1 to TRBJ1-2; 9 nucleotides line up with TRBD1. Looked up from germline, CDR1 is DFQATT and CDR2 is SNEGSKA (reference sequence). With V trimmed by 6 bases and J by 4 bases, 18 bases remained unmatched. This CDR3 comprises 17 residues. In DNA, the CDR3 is TGCAGTGCCCACGCAACAGGGGGCGCAGGGTATGCCTATGGCTACACCTTC. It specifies CSAHATGGAGYAYGYTF.

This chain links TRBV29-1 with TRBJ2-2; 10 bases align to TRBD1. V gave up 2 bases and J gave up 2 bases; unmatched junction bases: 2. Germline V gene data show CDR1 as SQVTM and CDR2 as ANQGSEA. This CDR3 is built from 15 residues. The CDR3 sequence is CSVERDRGNTGELFF. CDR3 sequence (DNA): TGCAGCGTTGAAAGGGACAGGGGTAACACCGGGGAGCTGTTTTTT.

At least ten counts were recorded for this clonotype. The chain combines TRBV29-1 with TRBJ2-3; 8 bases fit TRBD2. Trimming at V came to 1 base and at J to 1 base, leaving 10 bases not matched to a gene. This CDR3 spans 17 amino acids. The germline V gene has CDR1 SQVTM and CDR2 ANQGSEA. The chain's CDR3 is CSVEGVAGLVGTDTQYF. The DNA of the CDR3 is TGCAGCGTTGAAGGAGTAGCGGGACTAGTAGGCACAGATACGCAGTATTTT.

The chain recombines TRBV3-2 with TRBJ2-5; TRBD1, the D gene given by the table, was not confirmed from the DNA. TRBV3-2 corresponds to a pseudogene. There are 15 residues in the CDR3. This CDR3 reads CASFVRVPRRETQYF. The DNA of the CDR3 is TGTGCCAGCTTTGTGAGGGTGCCCCGTCGGGAGACCCAGTACTTC.

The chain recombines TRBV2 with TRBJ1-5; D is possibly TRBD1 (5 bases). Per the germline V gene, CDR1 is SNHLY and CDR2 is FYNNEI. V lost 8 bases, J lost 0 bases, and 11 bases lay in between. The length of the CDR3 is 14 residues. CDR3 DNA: TGTGCCAGCTATGACAGACTTAGCAATCAGCCCCAGCATTTT. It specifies CASYDRLSNQPQHF.

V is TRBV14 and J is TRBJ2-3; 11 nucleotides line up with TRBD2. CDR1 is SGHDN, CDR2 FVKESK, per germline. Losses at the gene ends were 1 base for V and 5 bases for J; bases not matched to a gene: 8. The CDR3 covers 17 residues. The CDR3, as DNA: TGTGCCAGCAGCCAAGTACTAGCGGGGGCCCTAAGAGATACGCAGTATTTT. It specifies CASSQVLAGALRDTQYF.

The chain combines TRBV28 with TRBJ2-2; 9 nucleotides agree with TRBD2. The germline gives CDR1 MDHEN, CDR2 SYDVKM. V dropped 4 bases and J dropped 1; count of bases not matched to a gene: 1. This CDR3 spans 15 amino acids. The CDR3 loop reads CASSSTSGNTGELFF. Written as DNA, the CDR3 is TGTGCCAGCAGTTCGACTAGCGGGAACACCGGGGAGCTGTTTTTT.

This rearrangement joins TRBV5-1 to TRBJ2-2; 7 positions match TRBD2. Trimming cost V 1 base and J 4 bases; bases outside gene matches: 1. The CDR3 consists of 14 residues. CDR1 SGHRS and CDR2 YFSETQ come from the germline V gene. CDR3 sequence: CASSLCGGTGELFF. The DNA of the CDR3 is TGCGCCAGCAGCTTGTGCGGGGGCACCGGGGAGCTGTTTTTT. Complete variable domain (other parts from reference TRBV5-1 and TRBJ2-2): KAGVTQTPRYLIKTRGQQVTLSCSPISGHRSVSWYQQTPGQGLQFLFEYFSETQRNKGNFPGRFSGRQFSNSRSEMNVSTLELGDSALYLCASSLCGGTGELFFGEGSRLTVL.

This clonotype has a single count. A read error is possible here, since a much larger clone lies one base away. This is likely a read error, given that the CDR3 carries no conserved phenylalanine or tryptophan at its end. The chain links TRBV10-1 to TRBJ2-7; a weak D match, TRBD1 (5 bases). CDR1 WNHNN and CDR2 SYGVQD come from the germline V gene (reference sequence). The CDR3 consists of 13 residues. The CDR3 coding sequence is TGTGCCAGCCGGCAGGGTGCAGCCTACGAGCAGTACCTC. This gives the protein CASRQGAAYEQYL.

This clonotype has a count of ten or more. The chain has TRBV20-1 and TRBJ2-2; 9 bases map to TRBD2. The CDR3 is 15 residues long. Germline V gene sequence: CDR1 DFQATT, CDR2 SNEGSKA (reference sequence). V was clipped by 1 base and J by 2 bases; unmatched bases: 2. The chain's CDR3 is CSARGLADNTGELFF. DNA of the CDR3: TGCAGTGCTAGAGGACTAGCGGACAACACCGGGGAGCTGTTTTTT.

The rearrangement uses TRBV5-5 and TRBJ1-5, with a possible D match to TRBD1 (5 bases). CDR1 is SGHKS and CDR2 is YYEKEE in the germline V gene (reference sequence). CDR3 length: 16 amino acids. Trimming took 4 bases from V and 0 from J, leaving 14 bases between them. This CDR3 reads CASSPGTVYSNQPQHF. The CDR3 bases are TGTGCCAGCAGCCCAGGGACGGTGTATAGCAATCAGCCCCAGCATTTT.

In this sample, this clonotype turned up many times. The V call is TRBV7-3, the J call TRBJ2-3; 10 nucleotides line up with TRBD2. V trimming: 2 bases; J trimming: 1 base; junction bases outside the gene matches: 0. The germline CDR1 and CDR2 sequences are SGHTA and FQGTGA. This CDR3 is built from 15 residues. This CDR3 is CASSLLAGGTDTQYF. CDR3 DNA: TGTGCCAGCAGCTTACTAGCGGGAGGCACAGATACGCAGTATTTT.

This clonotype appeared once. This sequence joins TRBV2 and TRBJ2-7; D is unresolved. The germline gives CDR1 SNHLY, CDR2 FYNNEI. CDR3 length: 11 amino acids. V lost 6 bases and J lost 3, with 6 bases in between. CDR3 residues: CASSGYYEQYF. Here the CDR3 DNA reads TGTGCCAGCAGCGGCTACTACGAGCAGTACTTC.

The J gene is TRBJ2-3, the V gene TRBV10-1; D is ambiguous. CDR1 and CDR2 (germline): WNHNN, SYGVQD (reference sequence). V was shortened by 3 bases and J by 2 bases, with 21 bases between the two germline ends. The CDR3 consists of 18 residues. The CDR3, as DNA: TGCGCCAGCAGTGAAGTACGTATATCCGGAGTGGACACAGATACGCAGTATTTT. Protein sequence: CASSEVRISGVDTDTQYF.

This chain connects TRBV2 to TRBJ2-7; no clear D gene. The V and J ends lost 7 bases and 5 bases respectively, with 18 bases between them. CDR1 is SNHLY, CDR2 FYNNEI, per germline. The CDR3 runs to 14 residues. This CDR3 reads CASIKRFPLHEQYF. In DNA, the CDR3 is TGTGCCAGCATTAAACGTTTTCCCCTCCACGAGCAGTACTTC.

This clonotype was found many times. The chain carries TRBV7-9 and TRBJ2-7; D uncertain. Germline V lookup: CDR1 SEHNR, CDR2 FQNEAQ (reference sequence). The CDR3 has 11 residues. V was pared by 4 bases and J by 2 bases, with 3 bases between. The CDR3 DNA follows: TGTGCCAGCAGCTCCACCTACGAGCAGTACTTC. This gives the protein CASSSTYEQYF.

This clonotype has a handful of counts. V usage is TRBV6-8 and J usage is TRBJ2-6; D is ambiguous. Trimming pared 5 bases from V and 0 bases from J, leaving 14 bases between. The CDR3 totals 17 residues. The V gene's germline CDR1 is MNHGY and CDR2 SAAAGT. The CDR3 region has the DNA TGTGCCAGCAGTCTCCCGGAGCGTTCCTCTGGGGCCAACGTCCTGACTTTC. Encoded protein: CASSLPERSSGANVLTF.

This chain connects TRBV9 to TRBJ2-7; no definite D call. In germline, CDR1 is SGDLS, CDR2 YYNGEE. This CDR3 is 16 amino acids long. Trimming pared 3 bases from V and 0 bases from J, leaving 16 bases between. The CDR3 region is CASSGGDGVSSYEQYF. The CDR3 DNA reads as TGTGCCAGCAGCGGGGGTGATGGGGTCAGCTCCTACGAGCAGTACTTC. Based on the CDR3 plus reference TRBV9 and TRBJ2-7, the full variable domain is DSGVTQTPKHLITATGQRVTLRCSPRSGDLSVYWYQQSLDQGLQFLIQYYNGEERAKGNILERFSAQQFPDLHSELNLSSLELGDSALYFCASSGGDGVSSYEQYFGPGTRLTVT.

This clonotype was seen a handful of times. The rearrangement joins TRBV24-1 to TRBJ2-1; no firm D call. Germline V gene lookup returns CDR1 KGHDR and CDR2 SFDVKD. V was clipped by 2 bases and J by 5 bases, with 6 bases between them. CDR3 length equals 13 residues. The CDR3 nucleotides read TGTGCCACCAGTGATTGGACGGACAATGAGCAGTTCTTC. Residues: CATSDWTDNEQFF.

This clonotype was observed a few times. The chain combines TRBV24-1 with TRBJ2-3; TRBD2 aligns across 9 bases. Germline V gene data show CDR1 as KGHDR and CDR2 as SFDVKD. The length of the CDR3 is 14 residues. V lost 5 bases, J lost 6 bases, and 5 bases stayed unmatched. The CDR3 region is CATSVSGGLDTQYF. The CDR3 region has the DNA TGTGCCACCAGTGTTAGCGGGGGTTTGGATACGCAGTATTTT.

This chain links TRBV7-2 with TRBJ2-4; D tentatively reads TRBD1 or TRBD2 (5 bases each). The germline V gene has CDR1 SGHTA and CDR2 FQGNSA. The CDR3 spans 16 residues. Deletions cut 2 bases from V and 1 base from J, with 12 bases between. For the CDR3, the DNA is TGTGCCAGCAGCTTAAGTTGGGGGTCGGCCAAAAACATTCAGTACTTC. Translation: CASSLSWGSAKNIQYF.